The 21 T cell receptor beta chains given below trace back to one sample, sequenced in a study of T cells in Graves' hyperthyroidism and ophthalmopathy. Amplified TCR beta CDR3 regions derived from RNA transcripts. The TCR CDR3 was amplified in a first-round RT-PCR using the HTBI primer set. TCRdb ran MiXCR on the multiplex PCR reads and lists one entry per CDR3 protein. The table has around 600,000 distinct CDR3 sequences, 13% to 15% seen once. What was sequenced was blood. Receptors originate from a woman aged 50 to 60 with Graves' ophthalmopathy.

The sample holds a few counts of this clonotype. This chain connects TRBV4-3 to TRBJ1-1; D unresolved. Trimming left V 1 base short and J 4 bases short, with 10 bases between. This CDR3 has 14 amino acids. Germline V gene sequence: CDR1 LGHNA, CDR2 YSLEER. The CDR3 nucleotides are TGCGCCAGCAGCCAAGCCCCGTTCGGCACTGAAGCTTTCTTT. Translated: CASSQAPFGTEAFF.

V is TRBV4-1 and J is TRBJ2-4; 11 bases are shared with TRBD2. CDR3 size: 16 residues. Looked up from germline, CDR1 is MGHRA and CDR2 is YSYEKL. V shed 3 bases and J 3 bases; nucleotides not matched to a gene: 4. The CDR3 sequence: CASSHILAGVKNIQYF. The CDR3 DNA is TGCGCCAGCAGCCACATACTAGCGGGGGTCAAAAACATTCAGTACTTC.

V gene TRBV7-8 combines with J gene TRBJ1-2; possible D gene TRBD1, 5 bases. The CDR3 loop spans 16 amino acids. Germline V gene data show CDR1 as SGHVS and CDR2 as FQNEAQ. Between the trimmed V and J ends, which lost 1 base and 1 base, there was a span of 13 bases. This CDR3 is CASSLGWDRGNYGYTF. CDR3 nucleotides: TGTGCCAGCAGCTTAGGGTGGGACCGCGGTAACTATGGCTACACCTTC.

This clonotype was found a few times. The V call is TRBV5-6, the J call TRBJ1-6, with D possibly TRBD1 on 6 matching bases. The CDR3 totals 14 residues. Trimming left V 6 bases short and J 5 bases short, with 12 bases between. In germline, CDR1 is SGHDT, CDR2 YYEEEE. The CDR3 DNA reads TGTGCCAGCACCGGGACAATAAATAATTCACCCCTCCACTTT. As protein: CASTGTINNSPLHF. Full variable domain (outside the CDR3, taken from reference TRBV5-6 and TRBJ1-6): DAGVTQSPTHLIKTRGQQVTLRCSPKSGHDTVSWYQQALGQGPQFIFQYYEEEERQRGNFPDRFSGHQFPNYSSELNVNALLLGDSALYLCASTGTINNSPLHFGNGTRLTVT.

V and J are TRBV6-1 and TRBJ1-5, with 7 positions matching TRBD1. CDR1 is MNHNS, CDR2 SASEGT, per germline. The CDR3 runs 14 residues. The ends lost 4 bases at V and 7 bases at J; junction bases unmatched: 7. Written as DNA, the CDR3 is TGTGCCAGCAGTGCCGTCAGGGGGAGCCAGCCCCAGCATTTT. Translated, it gives CASSAVRGSQPQHF.

The chain recombines TRBV2 with TRBJ1-1; a weak D match, TRBD1 (6 bases). The CDR3 runs to 14 residues. V lost 5 bases and J lost 4, with 14 bases in between. Germline V gene sequence: CDR1 SNHLY, CDR2 FYNNEI. In DNA form, the CDR3 reads TGTGCCAGCAGTCCACAGGGATTTACCACTGAAGCTTTCTTT. Amino acids: CASSPQGFTTEAFF.

This chain links TRBV7-9 with TRBJ2-5; 7 nucleotides align to TRBD2. The germline V gene encodes CDR1 SEHNR and CDR2 FQNEAQ (reference sequence). This CDR3 contains 13 residues. Trimming cost V 6 bases and J 5 bases; bases outside gene matches: 6. CDR3 DNA: TGTGCCAGCAGACGGAGCGGGACGGAGACCCAGTACTTC. This translates into CASRRSGTETQYF.

The CDR3: CASSESGGPYNEQFF. As DNA, the CDR3 is TGCGCCAGCAGTGAGTCAGGGGGCCCCTACAATGAGCAGTTCTTC. The rearrangement joins TRBV10-2 to TRBJ2-1; the match to TRBD1 covers 7 bases. The CDR3 covers 15 residues. CDR1 WSHSY and CDR2 SAAADI come from the germline V gene. V lost 0 bases to trimming and J lost 2 bases; unmatched junction nucleotides: 1.

This chain's CDR3 is CASSGVGATNEKLFF. The CDR3 coding sequence is TGTGCCAGCAGTGGAGTAGGGGCAACTAATGAAAAACTGTTTTTT. This chain connects TRBV28 to TRBJ1-4; weak D call: TRBD1 (5 bases). Germline CDR1 MDHEN, CDR2 SYDVKM. This CDR3 is 15 amino acids long. V lost 5 bases, J lost 0 bases, and 10 bases lay in between.

This clonotype has a handful of counts. The chain employs TRBV6-2 or TRBV6-3 and TRBJ2-7; TRBD2 matches 7 bases. Unmatched junction bases numbered 8, after V lost 6 bases and J lost 0 bases. Per germline, CDR1 MNHEY and CDR2 SVGEGT. This CDR3 is built from 15 residues. Written as DNA, the CDR3 is TGTGCCAGCAGGGAATCAGCGGGGTCCTCCTACGAGCAGTACTTC. Translation gives CASRESAGSSYEQYF.

This clonotype was recorded at least ten times. J is TRBJ2-1 and V is TRBV28; unclear D gene. Trimming left V 6 bases short and J 4 bases short, with 10 bases between. Germline CDR1 and CDR2: MDHEN and SYDVKM. CDR3 length equals 13 residues. The CDR3 here is CASRGHGYNEQFF. The DNA for the CDR3 is TGTGCCAGCAGGGGCCACGGGTACAATGAGCAGTTCTTC.

This clonotype appeared a few times. The rearrangement uses TRBV9 and TRBJ2-2, with no clear D. The V gene lost 3 bases and the J gene lost 3 bases, with 3 bases spanning the gap. The CDR3 has 12 amino acids. Germline assignment: CDR1 SGDLS and CDR2 YYNGEE. The CDR3 sequence is CASSGYTGELFF. The CDR3 DNA follows: TGTGCCAGCAGCGGATACACCGGGGAGCTGTTTTTT.

This clonotype has ten or more counts. The gene calls are TRBV28 and TRBJ2-1, with D possibly TRBD2 on 5 matching bases. Germline V gene lookup returns CDR1 MDHEN and CDR2 SYDVKM. The CDR3 consists of 16 residues. The germline V and J ends were trimmed by 1 base and 1 base, with 11 bases remaining between them. The CDR3 loop is CASSLSPLGSYNEQFF. CDR3 nucleotides: TGTGCCAGCAGTTTATCGCCACTAGGGTCCTACAATGAGCAGTTCTTC.

The chain employs TRBV6-2 or TRBV6-3 and TRBJ2-3, with TRBD2 identical over 13 bases. Germline V CDR1 and CDR2: MNHEY, SVGEGT. The trim removed 5 bases at V and 4 bases at J, leaving 3 bases unmatched. The CDR3 extends over 15 amino acids. The CDR3 DNA follows: TGTGCCAGCAGTGACGGGACTAGCGGGGCAGATACGCAGTATTTT. Protein sequence: CASSDGTSGADTQYF.

A few counts support this clonotype. The chain uses TRBV15 and TRBJ1-6, with unresolved D. V was pared by 2 bases and J by 0 bases, with 5 bases between. There are 15 residues in the CDR3. Germline V CDR1 and CDR2: LNHNV, YYDKDF (reference sequence). The DNA of the CDR3 is TGTGCCACCAGCAGACGGGTCTCCTATAATTCACCCCTCCACTTT. It encodes CATSRRVSYNSPLHF.

This clonotype has just one count. A much bigger clone sits one base away, suggesting this may be a read error. CDR3 nucleotides: TGTGCCAGCAGTTTTGCGGAGCTTATCACAGATACGCAGTATTTT. It yields the protein CASSFAELITDTQYF. This chain links TRBV28 with TRBJ2-3, with D unresolved. The CDR3 runs to 15 residues. Looked up from germline, CDR1 is MDHEN and CDR2 is SYDVKM. V lost 3 bases to trimming and J lost 2 bases, with 12 bases between them.

This clonotype was seen at least ten times. This chain connects TRBV12-3 or TRBV12-4 to TRBJ1-4; weak D call: TRBD1 (6 bases). Trimming removed 7 bases from V and 3 bases from J, with 21 bases in between. The CDR3 contains 17 residues. The CDR3 protein is CASTPGRRGQSNEKLFF. The CDR3 nucleotides read TGTGCCAGCACCCCTGGTAGGCGGGGGCAGTCTAATGAAAAACTGTTTTTT.

This clonotype was observed many times. V and J are TRBV20-1 and TRBJ2-1, with a possible D match to TRBD2 (6 bases). Trimming stripped 8 bases from V and 5 bases from J, with 19 bases between. The germline V gene encodes CDR1 DFQATT and CDR2 SNEGSKA (reference sequence). The CDR3 has 14 residues. DNA of the CDR3: TGCAGTCAAGAACTAGCCAGCAATAACAATGAGCAGTTCTTC. It encodes CSQELASNNNEQFF.

This chain uses TRBV7-2 with TRBJ2-5, with 9 bases matching TRBD1. The CDR3 is 14 residues long. J was trimmed by 5 bases and V by 5 bases; bases with no gene match: 6. Germline CDR1 and CDR2: SGHTA and FQGNSA. In DNA, the CDR3 is TGTGCCAGCAGCACAGGGGGCTCACGGGAGACCCAGTACTTC. It yields the protein CASSTGGSRETQYF.

This clonotype has ten or more counts. This chain links TRBV20-1 with TRBJ2-7; D perhaps matches TRBD2 (6 bases). From germline, CDR1 is DFQATT and CDR2 SNEGSKA (reference sequence). V was clipped by 0 bases and J by 2 bases, with 17 bases between them. This CDR3 is built from 16 residues. For the CDR3, the DNA is TGCAGTGCTAGAGATCCTACCGGGACTGGCCCCTACGAGCAGTACTTC. Its protein is CSARDPTGTGPYEQYF.

V and J are TRBV13 and TRBJ2-1; possible D gene TRBD2, 6 bases. The germline V gene encodes CDR1 PRHDT and CDR2 FYEKMQ (reference sequence). The CDR3 contains 14 residues. V was trimmed by 5 bases and J by 4 bases, leaving 12 bases between them. CDR3 region: CASSRRTIYNEQFF. In DNA form, the CDR3 reads TGTGCCAGCAGCCGTAGGACTATATACAATGAGCAGTTCTTC.